The clone carrying this TCR beta chain turned up a few times. What it recognizes is unknown. These data are taken from a study of blood T cells in healthy people across ages. Study-level points and caveats: In older individuals, TCR beta diversity per million T cells was lower, falling roughly linearly with age.

Germline loops: CDR1 SGHTA, CDR2 FQGNSA. Trimming at V came to 5 bases and at J to 4 bases, leaving 7 bases not matched to a gene. This CDR3 has 16 residues. Next came a second PCR, run for about 7 to 12 cycles, which used a sample-barcoded 5' primer along with a J-beta primer mix. TCRdb passed the 5' RACE reads through MiXCR, listing each CDR3 protein once. The table includes 1.4 million or so distinct CDR3 sequences, around 40% detected once. This sequence joins TRBV7-2 and TRBJ2-1; 11 nucleotides line up with TRBD2. The sequencing sample was made of blood. This sequence was found in a woman between 18 and 29 years old in good health. CDR3 sequence: CASSRHGTSGYNEQFF. The CDR3 DNA reads as TGTGCCAGCAGCCGTCACGGGACTAGCGGATACAATGAGCAGTTCTTC.